This T cell receptor beta chain was documented in a study of blood T cell repertoires in COVID-19. Study-level background: COVID-19 samples collected from the United States, Italy and Spain covered acute and convalescent phases.

This clone appeared a single time. Authors' processing steps: Reference gene primer amplification yielded estimated nucleated cell counts. Sequenced by immunoSEQ multiplex PCR; TCRdb stores in-frame clones only, minus some. The V and J calls and clone size were taken over from that table, and D and trimming were inferred from the DNA. The sample has 200,000 to 300,000 clones; 87% are singletons. V shed 10 bases, J shed 7 bases, and the junction held 10 bases outside the gene matches. In germline, CDR1 is SNHLY, CDR2 FYNNEI. CDR3 size: 14 residues. Clinical histories supplied by participants themselves formed the basis of cohort assignment.

This clonotype originated in a woman aged 25 to 39 with acute COVID-19. V gene TRBV2 combines with J gene TRBJ1-6, with TRBD1 matching over 7 bases. The sequencing sample was made of PBMCs or T cells enriched from blood (not recorded which). The CDR3 loop reads CATLAHRGNSPLHF. The CDR3 bases are TGTGCCACTCTTGCCCACAGGGGAAATTCACCCCTCCACTTT.